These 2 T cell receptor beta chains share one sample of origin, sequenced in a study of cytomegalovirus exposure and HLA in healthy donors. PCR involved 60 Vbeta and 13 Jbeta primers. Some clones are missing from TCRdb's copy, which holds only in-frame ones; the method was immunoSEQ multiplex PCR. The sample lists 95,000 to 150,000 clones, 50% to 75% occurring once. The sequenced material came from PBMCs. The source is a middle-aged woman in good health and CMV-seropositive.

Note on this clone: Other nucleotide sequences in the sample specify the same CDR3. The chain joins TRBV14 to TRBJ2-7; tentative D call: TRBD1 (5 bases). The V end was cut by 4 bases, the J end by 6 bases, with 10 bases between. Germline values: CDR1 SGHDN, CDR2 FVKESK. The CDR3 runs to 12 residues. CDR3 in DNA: TGTGCCAGCAGCCTCCAGGGTGGCGAGCAGTACTTC. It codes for CASSLQGGEQYF.

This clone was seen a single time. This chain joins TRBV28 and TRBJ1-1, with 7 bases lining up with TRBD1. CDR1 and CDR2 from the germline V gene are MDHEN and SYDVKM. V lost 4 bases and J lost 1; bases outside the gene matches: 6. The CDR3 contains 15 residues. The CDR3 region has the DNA TGTGCCAGCAGTTGGGGGACAGCGGGGAACACTGAAGCTTTCTTT. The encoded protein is CASSWGTAGNTEAFF.